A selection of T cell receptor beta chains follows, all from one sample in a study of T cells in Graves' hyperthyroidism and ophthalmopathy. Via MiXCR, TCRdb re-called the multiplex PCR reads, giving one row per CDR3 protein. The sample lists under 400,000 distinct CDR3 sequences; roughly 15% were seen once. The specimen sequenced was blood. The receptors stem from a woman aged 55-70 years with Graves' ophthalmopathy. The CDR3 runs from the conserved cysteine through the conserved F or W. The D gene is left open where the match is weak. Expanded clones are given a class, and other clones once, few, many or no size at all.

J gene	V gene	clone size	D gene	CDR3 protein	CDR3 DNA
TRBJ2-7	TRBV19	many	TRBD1	CASTSAGQGAYEQYF	TGTGCCAGTACCTCGGCGGGACAGGGAGCCTACGAGCAGTACTTC
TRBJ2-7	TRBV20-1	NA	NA	CSAKELPREQYF	TGCAGTGCTAAAGAGCTCCCCCGCGAGCAGTACTTC
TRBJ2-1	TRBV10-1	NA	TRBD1	CASSGPGGFGNEQFF	TGCGCCAGCAGTGGTCCAGGGGGCTTCGGCAATGAGCAGTTCTTC
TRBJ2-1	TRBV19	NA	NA	CASSIYGDGLYNEQFF	TGTGCCAGTAGCATCTACGGGGACGGCCTCTACAATGAGCAGTTCTTC
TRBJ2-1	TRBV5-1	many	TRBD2	CASSSTSGRDREQFF	TGCGCCAGCAGCTCGACTAGCGGGAGGGATCGGGAGCAGTTCTTC
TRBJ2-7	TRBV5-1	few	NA	CASSFVGGPYEQYF	TGCGCCAGCAGCTTTGTGGGCGGCCCCTACGAGCAGTACTTC
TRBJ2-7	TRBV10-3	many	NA	CAISLDFSSYEQYF	TGTGCCATCAGCCTGGACTTTAGCTCCTACGAGCAGTACTTC
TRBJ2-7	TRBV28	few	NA	CASSRTPYRGRGGRYEQYF	TGTGCCAGCAGCAGGACTCCCTATAGGGGGAGGGGAGGCCGGTACGAGCAGTACTTC
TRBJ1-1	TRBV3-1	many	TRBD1	CASRRGQGTEAFF	TGTGCCAGCAGACGGGGACAGGGCACTGAAGCTTTCTTT
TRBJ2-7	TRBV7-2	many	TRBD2	CASSAGTSAYSYEQYF	TGTGCCAGCAGCGCCGGGACTAGCGCTTACTCCTACGAGCAGTACTTC
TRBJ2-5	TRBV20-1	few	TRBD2	CSATGGLAVETQYF	TGCAGTGCTACCGGTGGACTAGCGGTGGAGACCCAGTACTTC
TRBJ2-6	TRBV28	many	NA	CASSAHRSGANVLTF	TGTGCCAGCAGTGCACACCGCTCTGGGGCCAACGTCCTGACTTTC
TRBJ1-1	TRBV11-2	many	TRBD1	CASSAVRGWTEAFF	TGTGCCAGCAGCGCCGTCAGGGGGTGGACTGAAGCTTTCTTT
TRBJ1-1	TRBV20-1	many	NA	CSASHLRTEAFF	TGCAGTGCTTCCCACCTTCGGACTGAAGCTTTCTTT
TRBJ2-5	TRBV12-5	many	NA	CASGTDSTQETQYF	TGTGCTAGTGGTACGGACAGTACCCAAGAGACCCAGTACTTC
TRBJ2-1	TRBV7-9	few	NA	CASSLPRGTPSCNEQFF	TGTGCCAGCAGCTTGCCCCGCGGGACTCCCTCCTGCAATGAGCAGTTCTTC
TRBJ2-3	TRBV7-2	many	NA	CASSLGLVTQYF	TGTGCCAGCAGCTTAGGTTTGGTAACGCAGTATTTT
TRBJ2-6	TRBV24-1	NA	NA	CATETGSGANVLTF	TGTGCCACCGAAACAGGCTCTGGGGCCAACGTCCTGACTTTC
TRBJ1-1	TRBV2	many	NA	CASSDTGGTEAFF	TGTGCCAGCAGTGATACGGGGGGCACTGAAGCTTTCTTT
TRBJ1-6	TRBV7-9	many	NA	CASSLGPASYNSPLHF	TGTGCCAGCAGCTTAGGGCCGGCCTCCTATAATTCACCCCTCCACTTT
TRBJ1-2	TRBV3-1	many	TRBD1	CASSSRTGGGYGYTF	TGTGCCAGCAGTTCACGGACAGGGGGTGGGTATGGCTACACCTTC
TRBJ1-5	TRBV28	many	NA	CASSFSGTGNQPQHF	TGTGCCAGCAGTTTTTCGGGGACGGGCAATCAGCCCCAGCATTTT